This T cell receptor beta chain stems from a study of naive and memory T cell subsets. Study observations and caveats: From naive to CM, EM and EMRA, diversity decreased and Gini increased.

Germline V CDR1 and CDR2: SGDLS, YYNGEE. This CDR3 spans 13 amino acids. V was clipped by 1 base and J by 0 bases, with 2 bases between them. Two oligonucleotides, mixed equimolar, formed the beta constant-region primer covering TRBC1 and TRBC2. TCRdb redid the calling of the UMI-ligation and nested PCR reads with MiXCR, one entry per CDR3 protein. The sample lists 100,000 or so distinct CDR3 sequences, over 7% occurring once. This clonotype was detected many times. What it recognizes is unknown. The source of this sequence is a human donor in good health. Sequenced sample: central memory CD4+ T cells from blood. The J gene is TRBJ1-5, the V gene TRBV9, with D unresolved. This chain's CDR3 is CASSVNSNQPQHF. CDR3 DNA sequence: TGTGCCAGCAGCGTAAATAGCAATCAGCCCCAGCATTTT. The full variable domain, its missing parts supplied by reference TRBV9 and TRBJ1-5, is DSGVTQTPKHLITATGQRVTLRCSPRSGDLSVYWYQQSLDQGLQFLIQYYNGEERAKGNILERFSAQQFPDLHSELNLSSLELGDSALYFCASSVNSNQPQHFGDGTRLSIL.